A single sample gave rise to the 18 T cell receptor beta chains below, sequenced in a study of blood T cell repertoires in COVID-19. Sequenced by immunoSEQ multiplex PCR; TCRdb stores in-frame clones only, minus some. The sample has under 350,000 clones, around 85% seen once. Sequencing was carried out using PBMCs or T cells enriched from blood (not recorded which). These receptors were collected from a woman between 40 and 55 years old with acute COVID-19.

V and J are TRBV3-1 (or the pseudogene TRBV3-2) and TRBJ1-1; unclear D gene. CDR3 size: 10 residues. Trimming took 8 bases from V and 5 from J, leaving 6 bases between them. Germline CDR1 and CDR2: LGHDT and YNNKEL (reference sequence). The DNA for the CDR3 is TGTGCCAGCGAGGGAACTGAAGCTTTCTTT. It specifies CASEGTEAFF.

In its sample, this clone was seen once. J is TRBJ2-1 and V is TRBV4-1, with TRBD2 identical over 9 bases. CDR3 size: 17 residues. V gave up 0 bases and J gave up 7 bases; unmatched junction bases: 10. Germline-derived CDR1 and CDR2 are MGHRA and YSYEKL. The CDR3 DNA reads as TGCGCCAGCAGCCAAGATTCCTTGGCGGGAGGGCCGAATGAGCAGTTCTTC. It translates to CASSQDSLAGGPNEQFF.

This clone showed up just once. The rearrangement joins TRBV5-8 to TRBJ2-1, with 7 nucleotides matching TRBD2. Germline CDR1 SGHTS, CDR2 YDEGEE. CDR3 size: 14 residues. Trimming removed 4 bases from V and 6 bases from J; junction bases left unmatched: 7. This chain's CDR3 is CASSPRDYINEQFF. Here the CDR3 DNA reads TGTGCCAGCAGCCCCCGGGACTATATCAATGAGCAGTTCTTC.

This clone was seen only once. The chain carries TRBV19 and TRBJ2-1, with 10 positions matching TRBD1. The CDR3 extends over 18 amino acids. J lost 1 base, V lost 7 bases, and 13 bases had no gene match. CDR1 LNHDA and CDR2 SQIVND come from the germline V gene (reference sequence). CDR3: CASTPGTGEWFSYNEQFF. CDR3 in DNA: TGTGCCAGTACCCCCGGGACAGGGGAATGGTTTTCCTACAATGAGCAGTTCTTC.

The chain uses TRBV7-2 and TRBJ1-4; 9 nucleotides match TRBD1. The CDR3 runs to 16 residues. The trim removed 5 bases at V and 10 bases at J, leaving 14 bases unmatched. Germline V gene lookup returns CDR1 SGHTA and CDR2 FQGNSA. The DNA for the CDR3 is TGTGCCAGCAGCCCATCTAAATACAGGGGGCTCGGAAAACTGTTTTTT. Protein sequence: CASSPSKYRGLGKLFF.

The rearrangement joins TRBV11-2 to TRBJ2-7; TRBD2 might be the D (6 bases). Trimming took 5 bases from V and 0 from J, leaving 14 bases between them. The CDR3 covers 15 residues. CDR1 and CDR2 (germline): SGHAT, FQNNGV. The CDR3 region is CASSAGTHSSYEQYF. The CDR3, as DNA: TGTGCCAGCAGCGCCGGGACTCATAGCTCCTACGAGCAGTACTTC.

This CDR3 reads CASSPLRGYNSPLHF. DNA for the CDR3: TGTGCCAGCAGCCCTTTACGGGGCTATAATTCACCCCTCCACTTT. V usage is TRBV4-2 and J usage is TRBJ1-6; D remains unclear. The CDR3 sequence is 15 residues long. V lost 4 bases to trimming and J lost 3 bases, with 10 bases between them. CDR1 and CDR2 (germline): LGHNA, YNFKEQ.

The chain employs TRBV13 and TRBJ1-1, with D possibly TRBD1 on 6 matching bases. Germline V gives CDR1 PRHDT, CDR2 FYEKMQ (reference sequence). This CDR3 is 13 amino acids long. V was shortened by 5 bases and J by 8 bases, with 15 bases between the two germline ends. CDR3 in DNA: TGTGCCAGCAGCCGAAGACAGGTCAGCGAAGCTTTCTTT. As protein: CASSRRQVSEAFF.

This clone was seen a single time. V usage is TRBV4-3 and J usage is TRBJ1-1; tentatively, D is TRBD1 (5 bases). The CDR3 is made up of 18 amino acids. Trimming left V 0 bases short and J 1 base short, with 18 bases between. The germline V gene has CDR1 LGHNA and CDR2 YSLEER. CDR3 sequence: CASSQENIGGGKNTEAFF. The CDR3 DNA is TGCGCCAGCAGCCAAGAGAATATTGGGGGGGGTAAGAACACTGAAGCTTTCTTT.

V gene TRBV7-2 combines with J gene TRBJ2-3; 9 bases are a match to TRBD2. CDR3 size: 16 residues. Germline values: CDR1 SGHTA, CDR2 FQGNSA. The trim removed 7 bases at V and 2 bases at J, leaving 10 bases unmatched. The CDR3 region is CASNIGTSFLTDTQYF. The CDR3, as DNA: TGTGCCAGCAATATCGGGACTAGCTTCCTCACAGATACGCAGTATTTT. The whole variable domain, filled in from reference TRBV7-2 and TRBJ2-3, reads GAGVSQSPSNKVTEKGKDVELRCDPISGHTALYWYRQSLGQGLEFLIYFQGNSAPDKSGLPSDRFSAERTGGSVSTLTIQRTQQEDSAVYLCASNIGTSFLTDTQYFGPGTRLTVL.

The chain employs TRBV9 and TRBJ2-5; the D gene is possibly TRBD2 (6 bases). CDR3 length: 17 amino acids. In germline, CDR1 is SGDLS, CDR2 YYNGEE. V was shortened by 3 bases and J by 4 bases, with 22 bases between the two germline ends. The CDR3 bases are TGTGCCAGCAGCGCCGAAGTGGGGGGACTTGGAGGAGAGACCCAGTACTTC. This translates into CASSAEVGGLGGETQYF.

The chain has TRBV6-5 and TRBJ2-1; no definite D call. The CDR3 runs to 15 residues. The germline V and J ends were trimmed by 5 bases and 0 bases, with 11 bases remaining between them. CDR1 and CDR2 from the germline V gene are MNHEY and SVGAGI. In DNA, the CDR3 is TGTGCCAGCAGTACGCAGGTCTACTCCTACAATGAGCAGTTCTTC. Translation gives CASSTQVYSYNEQFF.

V usage is TRBV20-1 and J usage is TRBJ2-1; TRBD1 is a possible D gene (6 bases). With 8 bases removed from V and 11 bases from J, the gap between germline ends came to 16 bases. Germline V gives CDR1 DFQATT, CDR2 SNEGSKA (reference sequence). The CDR3 loop spans 11 amino acids. CDR3 loop: CSPKGGSKQFF. Here the CDR3 DNA reads TGCAGTCCTAAAGGGGGAAGTAAGCAGTTCTTC.

To note about this clone: Different DNA sequences within this sample yield the same CDR3. The V gene is TRBV19, the J gene TRBJ1-1; D unresolved. CDR1 is LNHDA, CDR2 SQIVND, per germline (reference sequence). The germline V and J ends were trimmed by 9 bases and 0 bases, with 11 bases remaining between them. This CDR3 region has 13 residues. CDR3 amino acids: CASSSQVNTEAFF. In DNA, the CDR3 is TGTGCCAGCAGCTCTCAGGTGAACACTGAAGCTTTCTTT.

The chain is built from TRBV5-6 and TRBJ2-7; possibly TRBD1 for D (6 bases). There are 15 residues in the CDR3. Germline V gives CDR1 SGHDT, CDR2 YYEEEE. Trimming took 1 base from V and 2 from J, leaving 13 bases between them. Here the CDR3 DNA reads TGTGCCAGCAGCTTGACTACAGGGTGGACCTACGAGCAGTACTTC. The encoded protein is CASSLTTGWTYEQYF.

The rearrangement links TRBV12-3 or TRBV12-4 to TRBJ2-7; possibly TRBD2 for D (5 bases). CDR3 length equals 11 residues. Deletions cut 8 bases from V and 4 bases from J, with 9 bases between. The CDR3 spells CASGRSYEQYF. CDR3 DNA: TGTGCCAGCGGGAGAAGTTACGAGCAGTACTTC.

V usage is TRBV2 and J usage is TRBJ2-3, with D maybe TRBD2 (7 bases). This CDR3 is built from 14 residues. Trimming cost V 4 bases and J 2 bases, with 10 bases left between them. The germline gives CDR1 SNHLY, CDR2 FYNNEI. The CDR3 sequence: CASSGGGDTDTQYF. CDR3 nucleotides: TGTGCCAGCAGTGGCGGGGGCGACACAGATACGCAGTATTTT.

The chain is built from TRBV29-1 and TRBJ1-1; no clear D. Germline CDR1 reads SQVTM; CDR2 reads ANQGSEA. The CDR3 spans 13 residues. V lost 3 bases to trimming and J lost 4 bases, with 12 bases between them. CDR3 in DNA: TGCAGCGTTGAGCGTTCGGGGAGCACTGAAGCTTTCTTT. Amino acid sequence: CSVERSGSTEAFF.